The following is a T cell receptor (beta chain) sequence with its context. The data belong to a study of blood T cell repertoires in COVID-19. Study at large: Samples taken during acute and convalescent COVID-19 were collected in the United States, Italy and Spain. T cells, B-cell-depleted T cells, or PBMCs provided the cDNA or gDNA that served as material.

This CDR3 has 15 residues. Germline CDR1 and CDR2: SGHDT and YYEEEE. The V gene lost 3 bases and the J gene lost 4 bases, with 16 bases spanning the gap. In the original workflow: Amplified reference gene primers provided the basis for estimating nucleated cell counts. Sequenced by immunoSEQ multiplex PCR; TCRdb stores in-frame clones only, minus some. V and J calls and clone size are those listed in that table; D and trimming were worked out from the DNA. The repertoire holds 270,000 or so clones, with approximately 88% as singletons. The receptor was isolated from a middle-aged woman who had recovered from COVID-19. The rearrangement uses TRBV5-6 and TRBJ1-1; TRBD1 might be the D (5 bases). The specimen sequenced was peripheral blood. This CDR3 is CASSWSEGRTTEAFF. DNA for the CDR3: TGTGCCAGCAGCTGGTCGGAGGGGCGCACCACTGAAGCTTTCTTT. Variable domain in full (rest from reference TRBV5-6 and TRBJ1-1): DAGVTQSPTHLIKTRGQQVTLRCSPKSGHDTVSWYQQALGQGPQFIFQYYEEEERQRGNFPDRFSGHQFPNYSSELNVNALLLGDSALYLCASSWSEGRTTEAFFGQGTRLTVV.